This TCR beta chain was sequenced during a study of blood T cell repertoires in COVID-19. Study-wide background: Spain, Italy and the United States supplied samples that represented acute and convalescent COVID-19.

The assay was immunoSEQ multiplex PCR, and TCRdb's table has in-frame clones only and misses some. The table lists around 300,000 clones, 75% to 90% of them singletons. Seattle enrolled patients during active infection and tracked them longitudinally. The V end lost 1 base, the J end lost 4 bases, and 14 bases lay between the germline ends. The CDR3 spans 15 residues. CDR1 LGHNA and CDR2 YNFKEQ come from the germline V gene. The J gene is TRBJ2-7, the V gene TRBV4-2, with D possibly TRBD2 on 6 matching bases. The receptor's source is a woman in her 70s with COVID-19, enrolled during active disease. Sequencing was done on a sample of peripheral blood. The CDR3 DNA sequence: TGTGCCAGCAGCCAAGGGGTGGCGGGGATATACGAGCAGTACTTC. Translating gives CASSQGVAGIYEQYF.